This T cell receptor (beta chain) was identified in a study of OX40 agonist ivuxolimab in advanced cancers. Study information: Melanoma, hepatocellular carcinoma, head and neck or renal cell cancer occurred in dose-escalation patients. Partial responses, seen in three patients, involved one hepatocellular carcinoma and two cutaneous melanomas.

A word on this clone: The antigen is unknown.

Points from the study as a whole: At 0.1-3.0 mg/kg, partial responders had clonal expansion among the lowest observed.

Germline V gene sequence: CDR1 SGHNT, CDR2 YYREEE (reference sequence). V was pared by 0 bases and J by 3 bases, with 10 bases of the junction left unmatched. CDR3 length: 19 amino acids. The protocol was immunoSEQ multiplex PCR, while the TCRdb copy is restricted to in-frame clones and leaves out a portion. The data contain fewer than 65,000 clones, 85% to 90% of them singletons. The chain joins TRBV5-4 to TRBJ2-1, with TRBD2 matching 12 bases. This clonotype originated in an adult with an advanced solid tumor such as melanoma, head and neck, liver or kidney cancer. The sequencing used CD4+ or CD8+ T cells sorted from blood, collected in a trial of the OX40 agonist ivuxolimab. The CDR3 DNA is TGTGCCAGCAGCTTGGTGTTGGCTAGCGGGGGGGCCCTCTACAATGAGCAGTTCTTC. Translation gives CASSLVLASGGALYNEQFF.